This T cell receptor (beta chain) emerged from a study of response to subunit inactivated influenza vaccine. This clonotype was found a few times. Its antigen is unidentified. Study-level results: Authors suggested few new T cells are recruited by each seasonal influenza vaccination.

V shed 5 bases and J shed 2 bases, with 15 bases lying between them. Germline V gene lookup returns CDR1 SGHTA and CDR2 FQGNSA. There are 15 residues in the CDR3. In TCRdb, the RT-PCR reads were re-called with MiXCR into one record per CDR3 protein. This table has 800,000 or so distinct CDR3 sequences, 21% appearing once. The sample consisted of PBMCs from blood, taken 5 to 6 days after vaccination. The chain uses TRBV7-2 and TRBJ2-5; D may be TRBD1 (6 bases). The TCR comes from a man aged 45-65 years who received an inactivated influenza vaccine. DNA for the CDR3: TGTGCCAGCAGCATACAGGGTATGCGGCAAGAGACCCAGTACTTC. Protein sequence: CASSIQGMRQETQYF.